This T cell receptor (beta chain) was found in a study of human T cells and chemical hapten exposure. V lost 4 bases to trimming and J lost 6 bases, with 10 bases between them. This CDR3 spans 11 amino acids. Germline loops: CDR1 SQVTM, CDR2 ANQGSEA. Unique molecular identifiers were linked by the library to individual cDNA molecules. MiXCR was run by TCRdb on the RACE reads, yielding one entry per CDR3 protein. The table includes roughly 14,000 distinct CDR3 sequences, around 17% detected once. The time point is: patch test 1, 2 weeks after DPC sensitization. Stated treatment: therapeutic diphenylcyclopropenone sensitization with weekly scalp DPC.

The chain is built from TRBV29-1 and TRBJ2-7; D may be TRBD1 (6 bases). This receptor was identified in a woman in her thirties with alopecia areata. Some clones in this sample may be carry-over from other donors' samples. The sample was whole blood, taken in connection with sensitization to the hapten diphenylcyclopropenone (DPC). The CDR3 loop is CSVAGAGEQYF. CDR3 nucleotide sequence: TGCAGCGTTGCAGGGGCTGGCGAGCAGTACTTC.